These 21 T cell receptor beta chains share one sample of origin, sequenced in a study of cytomegalovirus exposure and HLA in healthy donors (dated by TCRdb to about 2017). The library was obtained by the immunoSEQ multiplex PCR assay. For the multiplex PCR, a mixture combining 60 forward primers for TCR Vbeta segments and 13 reverse primers for TCR Jbeta segments was used. The source is immuneACCESS, and TCRdb retained only in-frame sequences with V and J called. Part of the clones is not carried over; for the studies checked, unresolved V genes explain less than half of this, and the remainder is unexplained. The sample table records just over 150,000 clones; less than 85% of these occur just once. 5.5% to 8.5% of the sample comes from the top ten. The sequenced material came from PBMCs. These receptors came from a woman aged 45-65 years in good health and CMV-seropositive.

This clone was detected once. The chain recombines TRBV18 with TRBJ1-2; tentative D call: TRBD1 (5 bases). The CDR3 is made up of 13 amino acids. Germline-derived CDR1 and CDR2 are KGHSH and LQKENI. Trimming removed 2 bases from V and 5 bases from J, with 9 bases in between. The CDR3 spells CASSPGASYGYTF. The CDR3 coding sequence is TGTGCCAGCTCACCAGGGGCCTCATATGGCTACACCTTC.

This clone was observed once. One end of the junction is discordant with germline, which a read error may explain. This rearrangement joins TRBV7-9 to TRBJ2-1, with a tentative D call TRBD2 (5 bases). The CDR3 length is 12 residues. CDR1 is SEHNR, CDR2 FQNEAQ, per germline (reference sequence). In DNA form, the CDR3 reads TGTTCCAGCAGCGCAGTGGGAGATGAGCAGTTCTTC. Translation gives CSSSAVGDEQFF.

The genes are TRBV2 and TRBJ2-3; TRBD2 agrees at 9 bases. Germline V gives CDR1 SNHLY, CDR2 FYNNEI. The CDR3 sequence is 15 residues long. V dropped 6 bases and J dropped 6; count of bases not matched to a gene: 10. The CDR3 protein is CASSYSGTSLDTQYF. The CDR3 bases are TGTGCCAGCAGCTACTCCGGGACTAGCCTCGATACGCAGTATTTT.

In the case of this clone: The same CDR3 also results from other DNA sequences found in this sample. The chain joins TRBV2 to TRBJ2-7; D is possibly TRBD2 (5 bases). The germline V gene has CDR1 SNHLY and CDR2 FYNNEI. CDR3 length equals 12 residues. V gave up 1 base and J gave up 4 bases, with 5 bases separating them. The CDR3 protein is CASSEGRYEQYF. In nucleotides, the CDR3 is TGTGCCAGCAGTGAAGGGAGGTACGAGCAGTACTTC.

The V and J genes are TRBV30 and TRBJ1-2; D possibly corresponds to TRBD1 (5 bases). The CDR3 has 14 amino acids. Trimming took 0 bases from V and 6 from J, leaving 14 bases between them. In germline, CDR1 is GTSNPN, CDR2 SVGIG (reference sequence). The CDR3 coding sequence is TGTGCCTGGAGTGTACAAATAGAAGGGGATGGCTACACCTTC. Amino acid sequence: CAWSVQIEGDGYTF.

This rearrangement joins TRBV7-9 to TRBJ1-3; maybe TRBD1 (5 bases). The CDR3 spans 16 residues. The ends were cut back, 0 bases at V and 4 bases at J, with 13 bases in the middle. Germline lookup yields CDR1 SEHNR and CDR2 FQNEAQ (reference sequence). The chain's CDR3 is CASSLARGTLGNTIYF. The DNA of the CDR3 is TGTGCCAGCAGCTTAGCGCGGGGGACGTTGGGAAACACCATATATTTT.

The chain joins TRBV11-3 to TRBJ1-1, with D possibly TRBD1 on 5 matching bases. The CDR3 runs to 13 residues. Germline V gene lookup returns CDR1 SGHNT and CDR2 YENEEA. V was trimmed by 4 bases and J by 2 bases, leaving 8 bases between them. CDR3 sequence (DNA): TGTGCCAGCAGCTCCAGGGAAAACACTGAAGCTTTCTTT. Translated: CASSSRENTEAFF.

This chain connects TRBV6-5 to TRBJ1-6; no clear D gene. The CDR3 covers 14 residues. Trimming cost V 4 bases and J 5 bases, with 9 bases left between them. The germline V gene encodes CDR1 MNHEY and CDR2 SVGAGI. In DNA, the CDR3 is TGTGCCAGCAGTTCTCCGGGAAATAATTCACCCCTCCACTTT. This gives the protein CASSSPGNNSPLHF.

CDR3 bases: TGTGCCAGTAGCGCAATACTTCGGGGGACTGGAAACACCATATATTTT. The encoded protein is CASSAILRGTGNTIYF. The chain is built from TRBV19 and TRBJ1-3, with D tentatively TRBD1 (5 bases). The germline CDR1 and CDR2 sequences are LNHDA and SQIVND (reference sequence). With 6 bases removed from V and 2 bases from J, the gap between germline ends came to 17 bases. This CDR3 region has 16 residues.

The chain links TRBV10-1 to TRBJ1-4; tentative D call: TRBD1 (6 bases). Trimming stripped 8 bases from V and 13 bases from J, with 20 bases between. The CDR3 extends over 13 amino acids. Germline V gene data show CDR1 as WNHNN and CDR2 as SYGVQD (reference sequence). The CDR3 loop is CASHLTGGTSLFF. In DNA, the CDR3 is TGCGCCAGCCACCTGACAGGAGGAACTTCACTGTTTTTT.

The count of this clone is one. The rearrangement links TRBV5-1 to TRBJ2-3; 8 bases align to TRBD1. The CDR3 contains 18 residues. J was trimmed by 0 bases and V by 3 bases; bases with no gene match: 12. CDR1 and CDR2 from the germline V gene are SGHRS and YFSETQ. CDR3 DNA sequence: TGCGCCAGCAGCTCGGGACAGGCGAAACTAACTAGCACAGATACGCAGTATTTT. This translates into CASSSGQAKLTSTDTQYF. Full variable domain (rest looked up from reference TRBV5-1 and TRBJ2-3): KAGVTQTPRYLIKTRGQQVTLSCSPISGHRSVSWYQQTPGQGLQFLFEYFSETQRNKGNFPGRFSGRQFSNSRSEMNVSTLELGDSALYLCASSSGQAKLTSTDTQYFGPGTRLTVL.

The chain combines TRBV20-1 with TRBJ1-1, with D hard to call. Germline loops: CDR1 DFQATT, CDR2 SNEGSKA (reference sequence). This CDR3 comprises 11 residues. The V gene lost 3 bases and the J gene lost 7 bases, with 9 bases spanning the gap. The CDR3 spells CSASWPLEAFF. As DNA, the CDR3 is TGCAGTGCTAGTTGGCCTCTTGAAGCTTTCTTT.

The chain has TRBV5-1 and TRBJ2-3, with a weak D call TRBD2 (5 bases). The V end was cut by 3 bases, the J end by 2 bases, with 13 bases between. Germline-derived CDR1 and CDR2 are SGHRS and YFSETQ. This CDR3 spans 15 amino acids. The chain's CDR3 is CASSSGLLDTDTQYF. The CDR3 region has the DNA TGCGCCAGCAGCTCGGGGTTGTTGGACACAGATACGCAGTATTTT.

In this sample, this clone turned up once. The chain links TRBV5-1 to TRBJ2-6, with a weak D call TRBD1 (6 bases). The CDR3 is 17 amino acids. From germline, CDR1 is SGHRS and CDR2 YFSETQ. Trimming removed 0 bases at V and 1 base at J, with 11 bases between. CDR3 nucleotide sequence: TGCGCCAGCAGCTTGGACAGGGCCGGATCTGGGGCCAACGTCCTGACTTTC. It translates to CASSLDRAGSGANVLTF.

The chain has TRBV7-6 and TRBJ2-7; TRBD2 agrees at 7 bases. Germline V lookup: CDR1 SGHVS, CDR2 FNYEAQ. The trim removed 0 bases at V and 2 bases at J, leaving 7 bases unmatched. The CDR3 contains 16 residues. The CDR3 spells CASSLALRGTAYEQYF. The CDR3, as DNA: TGTGCCAGCAGCTTAGCGCTGCGGGGGACGGCCTACGAGCAGTACTTC.

This chain links TRBV9 with TRBJ1-2, with unresolved D. Between the trimmed V and J ends, which lost 2 bases and 5 bases, there was a span of 19 bases. From germline, CDR1 is SGDLS and CDR2 YYNGEE. The length of the CDR3 is 16 residues. The CDR3 nucleotides are TGTGCCAGCAGCGTCTCCCCGGCCCCGGGAGGGTATGGCTACACCTTC. It encodes CASSVSPAPGGYGYTF.

This clone was seen more than once but under ten times. V usage is TRBV14 and J usage is TRBJ1-4, with D tentatively TRBD1 (6 bases). V was cut by 3 bases and J by 7 bases, with 9 bases left in between. This CDR3 spans 13 amino acids. Germline V gives CDR1 SGHDN, CDR2 FVKESK. This CDR3 reads CASSQRGGEKLFF. In DNA, the CDR3 is TGTGCCAGCAGCCAGAGGGGGGGTGAAAAACTGTTTTTT. Full variable domain (missing parts from reference TRBV14 and TRBJ1-4): EAGVTQFPSHSVIEKGQTVTLRCDPISGHDNLYWYRRVMGKEIKFLLHFVKESKQDESGMPNNRFLAERTGGTYSTLKVQPAELEDSGVYFCASSQRGGEKLFFGSGTQLSVL.

A few counts support this clone. V and J are TRBV4-3 and TRBJ2-2, with D uncertain. Per germline, CDR1 LGHNA and CDR2 YSLEER. V lost 0 bases, J lost 10 bases, and 15 bases lay in between. This CDR3 comprises 15 residues. The CDR3 is CASSQDWQRVEELFF. The CDR3 DNA reads TGCGCCAGCAGCCAAGATTGGCAGCGCGTGGAGGAGCTGTTTTTT.

This sequence joins TRBV28 and TRBJ2-1; 11 bases line up with TRBD2. CDR1 and CDR2 (germline): MDHEN, SYDVKM. J lost 8 bases, V lost 4 bases, and 13 bases had no gene match. The CDR3 sequence is 17 residues long. For the CDR3, the DNA is TGTGCCAGCAGTTCCCTCGGTAGCGGGGGGGCGGACGATGAGCAGTTCTTC. It is translated as CASSSLGSGGADDEQFF.

J is TRBJ2-1 and V is TRBV18; maybe TRBD1 (5 bases). The CDR3 extends over 14 amino acids. The germline gives CDR1 KGHSH, CDR2 LQKENI. The V end lost 0 bases, the J end lost 6 bases, and 9 bases lay between the germline ends. This CDR3 reads CASSPPRQSNEQFF. The DNA for the CDR3 is TGTGCCAGCTCACCACCCAGACAGAGCAATGAGCAGTTCTTC.

This chain connects TRBV7-9 to TRBJ1-2; TRBD1 matches at 8 bases. CDR3 size: 15 residues. Per the germline V gene, CDR1 is SEHNR and CDR2 is FQNEAQ (reference sequence). With 5 bases clipped from V and 1 base from J, the junction kept 6 bases outside the gene matches. CDR3: CASSARDRFNYGYTF. DNA of the CDR3: TGTGCCAGCAGCGCCCGGGACAGGTTTAACTATGGCTACACCTTC.